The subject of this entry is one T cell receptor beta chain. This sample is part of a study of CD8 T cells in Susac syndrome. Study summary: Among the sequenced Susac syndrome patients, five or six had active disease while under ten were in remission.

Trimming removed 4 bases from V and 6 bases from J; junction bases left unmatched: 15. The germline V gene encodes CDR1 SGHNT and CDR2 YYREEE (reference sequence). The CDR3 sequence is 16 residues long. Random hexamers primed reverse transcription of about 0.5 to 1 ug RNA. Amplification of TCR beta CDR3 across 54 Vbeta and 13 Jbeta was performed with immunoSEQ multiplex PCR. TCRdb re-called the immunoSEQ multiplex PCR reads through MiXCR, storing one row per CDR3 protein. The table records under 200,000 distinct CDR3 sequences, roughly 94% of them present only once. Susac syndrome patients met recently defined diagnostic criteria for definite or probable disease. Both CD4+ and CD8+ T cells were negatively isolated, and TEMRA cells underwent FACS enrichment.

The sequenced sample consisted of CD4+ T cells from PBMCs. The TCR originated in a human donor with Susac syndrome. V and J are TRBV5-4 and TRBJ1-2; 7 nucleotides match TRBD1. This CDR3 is CASSHRQGKDADGYTF. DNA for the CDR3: TGTGCCAGCAGCCACCGACAGGGAAAGGATGCGGATGGCTACACCTTC.